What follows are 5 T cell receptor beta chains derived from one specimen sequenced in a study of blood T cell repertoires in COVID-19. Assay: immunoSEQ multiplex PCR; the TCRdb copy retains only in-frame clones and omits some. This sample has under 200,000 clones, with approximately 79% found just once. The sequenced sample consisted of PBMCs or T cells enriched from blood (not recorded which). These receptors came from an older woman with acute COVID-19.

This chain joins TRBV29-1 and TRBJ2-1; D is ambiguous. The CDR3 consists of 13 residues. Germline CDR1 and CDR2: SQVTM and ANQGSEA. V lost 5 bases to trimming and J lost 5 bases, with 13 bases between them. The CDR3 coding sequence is TGCAGCGTTCAAAGCCCCACAGACAATGAGCAGTTCTTC. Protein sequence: CSVQSPTDNEQFF.

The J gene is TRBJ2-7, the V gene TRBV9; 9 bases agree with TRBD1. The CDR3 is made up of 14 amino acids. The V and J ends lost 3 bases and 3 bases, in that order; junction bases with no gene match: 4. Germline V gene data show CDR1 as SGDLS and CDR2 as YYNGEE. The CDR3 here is CASSAGQGFYEQYF. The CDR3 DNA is TGTGCCAGCAGCGCGGGACAGGGTTTCTACGAGCAGTACTTC.

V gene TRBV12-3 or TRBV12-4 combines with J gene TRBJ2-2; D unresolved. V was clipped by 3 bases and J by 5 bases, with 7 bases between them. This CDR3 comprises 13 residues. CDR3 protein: CASSFRATGELFF. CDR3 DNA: TGTGCCAGCAGTTTCCGAGCGACCGGGGAGCTGTTTTTT.

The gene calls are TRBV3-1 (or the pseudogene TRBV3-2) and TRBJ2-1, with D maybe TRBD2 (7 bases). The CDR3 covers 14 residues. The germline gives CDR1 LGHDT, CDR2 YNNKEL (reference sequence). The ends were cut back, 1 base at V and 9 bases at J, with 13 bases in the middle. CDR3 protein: CASSQGAGAGEQFF. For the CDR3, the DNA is TGTGCCAGCAGCCAAGGCGCGGGGGCAGGTGAGCAGTTCTTC.

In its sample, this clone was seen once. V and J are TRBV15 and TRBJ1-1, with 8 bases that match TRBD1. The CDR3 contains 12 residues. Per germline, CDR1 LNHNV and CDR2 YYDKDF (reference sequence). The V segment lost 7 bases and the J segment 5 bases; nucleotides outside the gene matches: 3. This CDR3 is CATNTGGTEAFF. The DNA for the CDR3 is TGTGCCACCAACACAGGGGGGACTGAAGCTTTCTTT.